These 13 T cell receptor beta chains came from one sample sequenced in a study of radiation and T cells in renal cell carcinoma. Regarding time point: blood 4 weeks post-SBRT, at nephrectomy. Treatment described: 15 Gy SBRT to primary tumor, nephrectomy 4 weeks later. Sequenced by immunoSEQ multiplex PCR; TCRdb stores in-frame clones only, minus some. Of some 97,000 clones listed, around 83% were seen once; the top ten hold 6.5% to 8%. The material sequenced was blood, taken from a patient whose treatment included radiotherapy and nephrectomy. Receptor source: a man aged 55 to 70 with renal cell carcinoma.

The rearrangement links TRBV7-2 to TRBJ1-2; D remains ambiguous. V was shortened by 5 bases and J by 7 bases, with 20 bases between the two germline ends. The germline gives CDR1 SGHTA, CDR2 FQGNSA. This CDR3 spans 15 amino acids. The DNA for the CDR3 is TGTGCCAGCAGCCTGTCCGAGGGCAGCACCTCTGGCTACACCTTC. This encodes CASSLSEGSTSGYTF.

The chain uses TRBV19 and TRBJ2-1; 11 bases fit TRBD2. Germline V lookup: CDR1 LNHDA, CDR2 SQIVND (reference sequence). Germline trimming cut 3 bases from V and 4 bases from J; bases unmatched to any gene: 8. The CDR3 spans 17 residues. The CDR3 here is CASSMTSGDGSYNEQFF. CDR3 DNA: TGTGCCAGTAGTATGACTAGCGGGGATGGTTCTTACAATGAGCAGTTCTTC.

This clone appeared a few times. The rearrangement joins TRBV4-1 to TRBJ1-2; 8 bases are shared with TRBD1. V shed 6 bases and J 6 bases; nucleotides not matched to a gene: 3. The CDR3 extends over 12 amino acids. Germline V gene data show CDR1 as MGHRA and CDR2 as YSYEKL. The CDR3 region is CASSQGAHGYTF. The CDR3 nucleotides read TGCGCCAGCAGTCAGGGGGCGCATGGCTACACCTTC.

V is TRBV2 and J is TRBJ1-2; TRBD1 matches at 7 bases. Germline trimming cut 8 bases from V and 3 bases from J; bases unmatched to any gene: 9. The CDR3 extends over 14 amino acids. CDR1 and CDR2 (germline): SNHLY, FYNNEI. The CDR3 sequence is CASSIGTAYYGYTF. DNA of the CDR3: TGTGCCAGCTCGATCGGGACAGCGTACTATGGCTACACCTTC. The full variable domain, completed using reference TRBV2 and TRBJ1-2, is EPEVTQTPSHQVTQMGQEVILRCVPISNHLYFYWYRQILGQKVEFLVSFYNNEISEKSEIFDDQFSVERPDGSNFTLKIRSTKLEDSAMYFCASSIGTAYYGYTFGSGTRLTVV.

The chain carries TRBV5-1 and TRBJ2-3; TRBD1 is a possible D gene (6 bases). The CDR3 has 16 residues. In germline, CDR1 is SGHRS, CDR2 YFSETQ. V was trimmed by 0 bases and J by 3 bases, leaving 14 bases between them. As DNA, the CDR3 is TGCGCCAGCAGCTTGGCCACAGGGATGGGGACAGATACGCAGTATTTT. Protein: CASSLATGMGTDTQYF.

DNA of the CDR3: TGCAGCGTTGTATCGCCGACTGCGGACACCGGGGAGCTGTTTTTT. Translated, it gives CSVVSPTADTGELFF. The rearrangement links TRBV29-1 to TRBJ2-2; D is uncertain. The CDR3 runs 15 residues. Germline-derived CDR1 and CDR2 are SQVTM and ANQGSEA. Trimming stripped 4 bases from V and 3 bases from J, with 15 bases between.

The chain has TRBV20-1 and TRBJ1-2; D ambiguous. CDR3 length equals 10 residues. CDR1 is DFQATT and CDR2 is SNEGSKA in the germline V gene (reference sequence). V shed 3 bases and J shed 7 bases, with 6 bases lying between them. The CDR3 nucleotides are TGCAGTGCTAGCGACTCTGGCTACACCTTC. It yields the protein CSASDSGYTF.

This sequence joins TRBV5-6 and TRBJ2-6; D tentatively fits TRBD1 or TRBD2 (6 bases each). Germline-derived CDR1 and CDR2 are SGHDT and YYEEEE. Trimming removed 2 bases at V and 4 bases at J, with 19 bases between. CDR3 length: 18 amino acids. The DNA of the CDR3 is TGTGCCAGCAGCTTACGGGGGACATACTTAGGAGGGGCCAACGTCCTGACTTTC. This gives the protein CASSLRGTYLGGANVLTF.

V is TRBV11-2 and J is TRBJ2-1, with D unclear. Germline CDR1 reads SGHAT; CDR2 reads FQNNGV. The CDR3 covers 13 residues. The V gene lost 0 bases and the J gene lost 4 bases, with 4 bases spanning the gap. The CDR3 spells CASSLDPYNEQFF. For the CDR3, the DNA is TGTGCCAGCAGCTTAGATCCGTACAATGAGCAGTTCTTC.

The V gene is TRBV10-3, the J gene TRBJ2-7; 9 positions match TRBD1. V lost 6 bases, J lost 2 bases, and 2 bases stayed unmatched. The germline CDR1 and CDR2 sequences are ENHRY and SYGVKD. CDR3 size: 13 residues. CDR3 in amino acids: CAISGQGTYEQYF. DNA for the CDR3: TGTGCCATCAGCGGACAGGGGACCTACGAGCAGTACTTC.

The count of this clone is one. The V call is TRBV14, the J call TRBJ2-1, with D hard to call. The CDR3 has 15 amino acids. Germline-derived CDR1 and CDR2 are SGHDN and FVKESK. V lost 1 base and J lost 4, with 11 bases in between. The CDR3, as DNA: TGTGCCAGCAGCCAAGCCCTGGGCCTTTACAATGAGCAGTTCTTC. Protein product: CASSQALGLYNEQFF.

The chain employs TRBV12-5 and TRBJ2-1, with TRBD1 matching 7 bases. V trimming: 0 bases; J trimming: 9 bases; junction bases outside the gene matches: 5. The CDR3 length is 14 residues. Germline CDR1 reads LGHNT; CDR2 reads FRNRAP. The CDR3 loop reads CASGLVSSGGEQFF. In DNA form, the CDR3 reads TGTGCTAGTGGTTTGGTCTCGTCAGGGGGTGAGCAGTTCTTC.

V is TRBV2 and J is TRBJ1-1; D is possibly TRBD1 (6 bases). CDR1 SNHLY and CDR2 FYNNEI come from the germline V gene. V dropped 4 bases and J dropped 0 bases, with 21 bases sitting between them. The CDR3 has 18 residues. CDR3 loop: CASSVIGLAGAVNTEAFF. CDR3 bases: TGTGCCAGCAGTGTAATAGGACTAGCGGGGGCGGTGAACACTGAAGCTTTCTTT.